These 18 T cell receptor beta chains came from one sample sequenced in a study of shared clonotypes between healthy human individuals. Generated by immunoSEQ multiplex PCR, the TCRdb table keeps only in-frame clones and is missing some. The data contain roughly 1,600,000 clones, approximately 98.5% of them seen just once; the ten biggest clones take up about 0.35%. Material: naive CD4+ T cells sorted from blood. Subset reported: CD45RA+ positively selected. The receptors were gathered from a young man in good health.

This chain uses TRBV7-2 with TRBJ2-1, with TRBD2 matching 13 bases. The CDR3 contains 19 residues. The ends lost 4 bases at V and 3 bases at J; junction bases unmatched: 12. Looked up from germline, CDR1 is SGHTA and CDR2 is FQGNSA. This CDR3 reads CASSYSGTSGIGNYNEQFF. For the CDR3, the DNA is TGTGCCAGCAGCTATTCCGGGACTAGCGGGATTGGAAACTACAATGAGCAGTTCTTC.

The CDR3: CASRSTWPWPGANVLTF. Written as DNA, the CDR3 is TGTGCCAGTAGATCCACATGGCCTTGGCCTGGGGCCAACGTCCTGACTTTC. The chain joins TRBV19 to TRBJ2-6; D not resolved. Germline loops: CDR1 LNHDA, CDR2 SQIVND (reference sequence). The V end lost 6 bases, the J end lost 2 bases, and 17 bases lay between the germline ends. The CDR3 length is 17 residues.

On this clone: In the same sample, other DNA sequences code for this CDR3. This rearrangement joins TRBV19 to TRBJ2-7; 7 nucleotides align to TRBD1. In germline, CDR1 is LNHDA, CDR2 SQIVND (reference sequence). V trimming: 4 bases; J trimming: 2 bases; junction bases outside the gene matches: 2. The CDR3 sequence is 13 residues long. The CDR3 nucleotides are TGTGCCAGTAGTAGAGACAGGGCCTACGAGCAGTACTTC. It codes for CASSRDRAYEQYF.

DNA for the CDR3: TGTGCCATCAACGCGGGATTGGGTAATGAGCAGTTCTTC. Its translation is CAINAGLGNEQFF. This chain uses TRBV10-3 with TRBJ2-1; maybe TRBD2 (6 bases). Germline V gene lookup returns CDR1 ENHRY and CDR2 SYGVKD. V was cut by 7 bases and J by 7 bases, with 14 bases left in between. The CDR3 is 13 residues long.

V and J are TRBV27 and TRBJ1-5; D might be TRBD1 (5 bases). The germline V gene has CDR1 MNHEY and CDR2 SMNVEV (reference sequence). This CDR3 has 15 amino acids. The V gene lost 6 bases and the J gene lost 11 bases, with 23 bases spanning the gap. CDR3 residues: CASSPLEGPPQTQHF. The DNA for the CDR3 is TGTGCCAGCAGCCCCCTTGAGGGGCCGCCCCAGACCCAGCATTTT.

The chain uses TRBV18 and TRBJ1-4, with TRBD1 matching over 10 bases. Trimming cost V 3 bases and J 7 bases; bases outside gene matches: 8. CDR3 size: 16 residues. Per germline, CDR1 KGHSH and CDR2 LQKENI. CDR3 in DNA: TGTGCCAGCTCACCGCTATCCGGGACAGGGGTTGAAAAACTGTTTTTT. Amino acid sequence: CASSPLSGTGVEKLFF.

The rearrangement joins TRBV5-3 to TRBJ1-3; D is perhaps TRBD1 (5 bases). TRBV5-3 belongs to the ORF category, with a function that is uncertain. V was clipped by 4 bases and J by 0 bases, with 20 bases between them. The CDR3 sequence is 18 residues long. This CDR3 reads CARSPPLQAHLSGNTIYF. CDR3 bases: TGTGCCAGAAGCCCACCCCTACAGGCCCATCTCTCTGGAAACACCATATATTTT.

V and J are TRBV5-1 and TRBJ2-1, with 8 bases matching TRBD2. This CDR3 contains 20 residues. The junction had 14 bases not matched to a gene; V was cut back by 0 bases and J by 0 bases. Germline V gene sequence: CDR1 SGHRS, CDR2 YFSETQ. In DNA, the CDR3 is TGCGCCAGCAGCTTGGCACTCTCCGAACTAGCGGCGAGCTCCTACAATGAGCAGTTCTTC. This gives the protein CASSLALSELAASSYNEQFF. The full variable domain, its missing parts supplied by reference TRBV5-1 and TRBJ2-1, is KAGVTQTPRYLIKTRGQQVTLSCSPISGHRSVSWYQQTPGQGLQFLFEYFSETQRNKGNFPGRFSGRQFSNSRSEMNVSTLELGDSALYLCASSLALSELAASSYNEQFFGPGTRLTVL.

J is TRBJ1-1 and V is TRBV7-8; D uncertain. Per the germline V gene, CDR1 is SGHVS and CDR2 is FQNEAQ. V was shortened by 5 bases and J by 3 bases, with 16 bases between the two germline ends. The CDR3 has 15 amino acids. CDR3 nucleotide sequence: TGTGCCAGCAGCCCAGGTTGGGGAGGCGACACTGAAGCTTTCTTT. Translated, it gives CASSPGWGGDTEAFF.

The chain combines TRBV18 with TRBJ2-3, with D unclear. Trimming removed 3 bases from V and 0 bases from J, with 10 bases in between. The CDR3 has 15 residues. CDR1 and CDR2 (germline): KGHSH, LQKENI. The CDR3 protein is CASSPRDSSTDTQYF. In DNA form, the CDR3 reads TGTGCCAGCTCACCTAGGGATTCTAGCACAGATACGCAGTATTTT.

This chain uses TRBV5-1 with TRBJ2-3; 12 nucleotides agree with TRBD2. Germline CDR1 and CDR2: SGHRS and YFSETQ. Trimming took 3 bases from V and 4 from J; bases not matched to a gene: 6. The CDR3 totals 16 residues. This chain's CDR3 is CASSSGLAGISDTQYF. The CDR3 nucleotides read TGCGCCAGCAGCTCCGGACTAGCGGGAATCTCAGATACGCAGTATTTT. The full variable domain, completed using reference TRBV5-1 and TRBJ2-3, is KAGVTQTPRYLIKTRGQQVTLSCSPISGHRSVSWYQQTPGQGLQFLFEYFSETQRNKGNFPGRFSGRQFSNSRSEMNVSTLELGDSALYLCASSSGLAGISDTQYFGPGTRLTVL.

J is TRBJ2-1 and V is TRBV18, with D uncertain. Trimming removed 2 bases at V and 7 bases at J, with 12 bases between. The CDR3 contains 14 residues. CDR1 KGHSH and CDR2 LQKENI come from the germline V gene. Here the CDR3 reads CASSPVTMGNEQFF. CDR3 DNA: TGTGCCAGCTCACCAGTCACGATGGGGAATGAGCAGTTCTTC. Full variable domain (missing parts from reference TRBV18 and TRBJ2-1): NAGVMQNPRHLVRRRGQEARLRCSPMKGHSHVYWYRQLPEEGLKFMVYLQKENIIDESGMPKERFSAEFPKEGPSILRIQQVVRGDSAAYFCASSPVTMGNEQFFGPGTRLTVL.

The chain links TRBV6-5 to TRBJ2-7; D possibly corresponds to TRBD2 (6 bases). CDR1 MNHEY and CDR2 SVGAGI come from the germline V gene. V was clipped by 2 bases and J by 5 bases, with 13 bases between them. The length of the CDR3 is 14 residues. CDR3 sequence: CASSYRRENNEQYF. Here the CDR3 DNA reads TGTGCCAGCAGTTACCGGCGGGAAAATAACGAGCAGTACTTC.

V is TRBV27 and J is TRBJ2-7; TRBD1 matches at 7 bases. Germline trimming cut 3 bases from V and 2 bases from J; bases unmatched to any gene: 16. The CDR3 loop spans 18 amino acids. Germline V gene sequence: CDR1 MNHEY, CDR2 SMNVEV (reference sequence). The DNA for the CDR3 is TGTGCCAGCAGTTTGAGACAGGGCTCAGCAGCCCATCCCTACGAGCAGTACTTC. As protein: CASSLRQGSAAHPYEQYF.

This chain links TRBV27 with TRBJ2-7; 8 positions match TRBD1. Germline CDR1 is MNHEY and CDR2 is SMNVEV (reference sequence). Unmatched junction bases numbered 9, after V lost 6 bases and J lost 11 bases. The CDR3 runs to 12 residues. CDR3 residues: CASSLDRAREYF. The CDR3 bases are TGTGCCAGCAGCCTGGACAGGGCGAGGGAGTACTTC.

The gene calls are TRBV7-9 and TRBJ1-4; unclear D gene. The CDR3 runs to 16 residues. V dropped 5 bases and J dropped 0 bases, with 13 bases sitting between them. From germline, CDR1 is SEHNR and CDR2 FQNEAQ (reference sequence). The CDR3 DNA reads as TGTGCCAGCAGCGCCTTTCTTCGAGCAACTAATGAAAAACTGTTTTTT. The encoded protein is CASSAFLRATNEKLFF.

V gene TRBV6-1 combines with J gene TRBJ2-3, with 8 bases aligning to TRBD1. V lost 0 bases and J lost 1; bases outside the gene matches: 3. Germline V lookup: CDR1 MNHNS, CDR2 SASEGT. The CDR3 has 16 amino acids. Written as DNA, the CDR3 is TGTGCCAGCAGTGAAGCAAACAGGGGGGGCACAGATACGCAGTATTTT. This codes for CASSEANRGGTDTQYF.

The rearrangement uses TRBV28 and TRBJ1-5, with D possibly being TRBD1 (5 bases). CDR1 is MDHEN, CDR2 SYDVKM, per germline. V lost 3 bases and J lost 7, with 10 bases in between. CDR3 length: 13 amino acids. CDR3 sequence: CASSFTWGQPQHF. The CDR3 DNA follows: TGTGCCAGCAGTTTTACGTGGGGGCAGCCCCAGCATTTT. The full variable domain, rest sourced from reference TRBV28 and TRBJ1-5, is DVKVTQSSRYLVKRTGEKVFLECVQDMDHENMFWYRQDPGLGLRLIYFSYDVKMKEKGDIPEGYSVSREKKERFSLILESASTNQTSMYLCASSFTWGQPQHFGDGTRLSIL.